What follows are 7 T cell receptor beta chains derived from one specimen sequenced in a study of blood T cell repertoires in COVID-19. Using immunoSEQ multiplex PCR, the repertoire was profiled, and TCRdb retains in-frame clones only, with some absent. Here the sample spans 350,000 to 400,000 clones, around 89% being singletons. Sequenced material: peripheral blood. The receptors derive from a woman aged 25 to 45 with COVID-19, enrolled during active disease.

This rearrangement joins TRBV7-2 to TRBJ2-5; 8 bases align to TRBD1. Germline V gives CDR1 SGHTA, CDR2 FQGNSA. The CDR3 runs 16 residues. The junction had 11 bases not matched to a gene; V was cut back by 3 bases and J by 5 bases. CDR3 DNA sequence: TGTGCCAGCAGCTTGGGTTTAGGACAGGGAAGGGAGACCCAGTACTTC. This sequence encodes CASSLGLGQGRETQYF.

The gene calls are TRBV5-1 and TRBJ2-3, with 9 bases matching TRBD1. The CDR3 extends over 16 amino acids. Trimming removed 0 bases from V and 5 bases from J; junction bases left unmatched: 7. From germline, CDR1 is SGHRS and CDR2 YFSETQ. In nucleotides, the CDR3 is TGCGCCAGCAGCTTGGACTCCGGGACAGGGTTAGATACGCAGTATTTT. It is translated as CASSLDSGTGLDTQYF. Supplemented by reference TRBV5-1 and TRBJ2-3, the full variable domain reads KAGVTQTPRYLIKTRGQQVTLSCSPISGHRSVSWYQQTPGQGLQFLFEYFSETQRNKGNFPGRFSGRQFSNSRSEMNVSTLELGDSALYLCASSLDSGTGLDTQYFGPGTRLTVL.

This clone was found a few times. The V gene is TRBV2, the J gene TRBJ1-3; a weak D match, TRBD1 (6 bases). The V and J ends lost 5 bases and 2 bases respectively, with 13 bases between them. The CDR3 spans 15 residues. From germline, CDR1 is SNHLY and CDR2 FYNNEI. Written as DNA, the CDR3 is TGTGCCAGCAGTCAAGGGGGGCGAGCTGGAAACACCATATATTTT. Protein sequence: CASSQGGRAGNTIYF.

The rearrangement uses TRBV5-1 and TRBJ2-1; 12 bases agree with TRBD2. V was clipped by 4 bases and J by 6 bases; unmatched bases: 5. The germline V gene has CDR1 SGHRS and CDR2 YFSETQ. This CDR3 is 15 amino acids long. Here the CDR3 reads CASSLTSGRPNEQFF. The CDR3 coding sequence is TGCGCCAGCAGCCTTACTAGCGGGAGGCCCAATGAGCAGTTCTTC. The variable domain in full, with the rest retrieved from reference TRBV5-1 and TRBJ2-1, is KAGVTQTPRYLIKTRGQQVTLSCSPISGHRSVSWYQQTPGQGLQFLFEYFSETQRNKGNFPGRFSGRQFSNSRSEMNVSTLELGDSALYLCASSLTSGRPNEQFFGPGTRLTVL.

This clone was seen just once. The rearrangement joins TRBV18 to TRBJ2-5; maybe TRBD2 (6 bases). The CDR3 runs 15 residues. The germline CDR1 and CDR2 sequences are KGHSH and LQKENI. The V end was cut by 2 bases, the J end by 2 bases, with 12 bases between. The CDR3: CASSPFGREQETQYF. The CDR3 DNA sequence: TGTGCCAGCTCACCATTTGGGCGGGAACAAGAGACCCAGTACTTC.

The table lists this clone with a count of one. The chain has TRBV5-4 and TRBJ2-7; 9 bases line up with TRBD2. Germline CDR1 SGHNT, CDR2 YYREEE (reference sequence). The V segment lost 2 bases and the J segment 7 bases; nucleotides outside the gene matches: 13. The CDR3 runs to 16 residues. CDR3 region: CASSFKGLAGRCEQYV. Here the CDR3 DNA reads TGTGCCAGCAGCTTTAAGGGCCTAGCGGGACGGTGTGAGCAGTACGTC.

The chain has TRBV6-2 or TRBV6-3 and TRBJ2-1; 9 bases align to TRBD2. Germline CDR1 and CDR2: MNHEY and SVGEGT. This CDR3 contains 15 residues. With V trimmed by 7 bases and J by 5 bases, 9 bases remained unmatched. CDR3 sequence reads: CASTPQREAHNEQFF. As DNA, the CDR3 is TGTGCCAGCACCCCCCAGCGGGAGGCCCACAATGAGCAGTTCTTC.